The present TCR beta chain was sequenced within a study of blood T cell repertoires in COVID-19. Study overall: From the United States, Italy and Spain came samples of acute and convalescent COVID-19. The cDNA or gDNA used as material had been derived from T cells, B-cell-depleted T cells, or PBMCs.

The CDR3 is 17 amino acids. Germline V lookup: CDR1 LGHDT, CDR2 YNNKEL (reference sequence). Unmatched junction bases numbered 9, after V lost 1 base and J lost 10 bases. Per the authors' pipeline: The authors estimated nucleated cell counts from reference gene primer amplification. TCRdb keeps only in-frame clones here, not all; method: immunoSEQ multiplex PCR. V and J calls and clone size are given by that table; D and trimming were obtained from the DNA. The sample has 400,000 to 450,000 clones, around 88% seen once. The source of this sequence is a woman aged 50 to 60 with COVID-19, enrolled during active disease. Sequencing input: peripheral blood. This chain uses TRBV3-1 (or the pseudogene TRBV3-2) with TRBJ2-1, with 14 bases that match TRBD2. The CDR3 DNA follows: TGTGCCAGCAGCCAAGCTTTGGGACTAGCGGGGGCGGGGGAGCAGTTCTTC. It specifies CASSQALGLAGAGEQFF.